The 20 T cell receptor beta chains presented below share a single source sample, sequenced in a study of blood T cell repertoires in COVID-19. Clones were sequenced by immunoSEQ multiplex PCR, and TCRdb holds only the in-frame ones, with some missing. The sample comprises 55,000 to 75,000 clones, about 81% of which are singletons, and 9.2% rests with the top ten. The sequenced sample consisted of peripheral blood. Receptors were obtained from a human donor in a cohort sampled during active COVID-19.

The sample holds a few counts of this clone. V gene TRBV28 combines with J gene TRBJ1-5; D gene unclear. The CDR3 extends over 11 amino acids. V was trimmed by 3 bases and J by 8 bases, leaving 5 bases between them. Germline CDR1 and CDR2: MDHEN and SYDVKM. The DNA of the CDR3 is TGTGCCAGCAGTTTTACTGAGCCCCAGCATTTT. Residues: CASSFTEPQHF.

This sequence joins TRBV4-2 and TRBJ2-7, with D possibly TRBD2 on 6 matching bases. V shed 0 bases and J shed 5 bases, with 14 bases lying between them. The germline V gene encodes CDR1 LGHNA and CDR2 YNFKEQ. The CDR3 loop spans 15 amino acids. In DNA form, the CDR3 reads TGTGCCAGCAGCCAAGAAGGGGACTCCACCGACGAGCAGTACTTC. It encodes CASSQEGDSTDEQYF.

The CDR3 DNA reads as TGTGCCAGTAGTATAGCCCTAGCGGGTCCGGCCAAAAACATTCAGTACTTC. It specifies CASSIALAGPAKNIQYF. V and J are TRBV19 and TRBJ2-4; 8 bases agree with TRBD2. Trimming removed 1 base from V and 1 base from J; junction bases left unmatched: 6. Germline-derived CDR1 and CDR2 are LNHDA and SQIVND (reference sequence). The CDR3 consists of 17 residues.

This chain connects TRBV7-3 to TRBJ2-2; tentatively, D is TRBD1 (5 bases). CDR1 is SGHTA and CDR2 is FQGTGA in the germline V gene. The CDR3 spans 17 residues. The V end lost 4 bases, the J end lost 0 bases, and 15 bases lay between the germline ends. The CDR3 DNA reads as TGTGCCAGCAGCTCCCGTCGACAGCGTACGAACACCGGGGAGCTGTTTTTT. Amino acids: CASSSRRQRTNTGELFF.

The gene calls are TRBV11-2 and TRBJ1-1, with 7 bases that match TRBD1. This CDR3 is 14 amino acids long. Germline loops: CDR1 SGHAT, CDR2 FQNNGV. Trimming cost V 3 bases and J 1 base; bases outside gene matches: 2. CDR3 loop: CASSFGTANTEAFF. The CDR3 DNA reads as TGTGCCAGCAGCTTCGGGACAGCGAACACTGAAGCTTTCTTT.

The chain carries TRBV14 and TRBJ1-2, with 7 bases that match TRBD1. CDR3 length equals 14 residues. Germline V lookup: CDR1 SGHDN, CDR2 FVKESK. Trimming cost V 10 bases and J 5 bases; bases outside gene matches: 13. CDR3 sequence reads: CANPGTGARYGYTF. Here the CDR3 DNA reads TGTGCCAACCCGGGAACAGGGGCGCGGTATGGCTACACCTTC.

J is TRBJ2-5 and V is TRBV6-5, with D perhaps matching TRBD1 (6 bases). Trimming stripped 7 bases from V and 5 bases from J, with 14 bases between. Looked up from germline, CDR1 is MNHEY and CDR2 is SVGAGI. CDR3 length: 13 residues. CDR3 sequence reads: CASKGQGYETQYF. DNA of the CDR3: TGTGCCAGCAAAGGGCAGGGGTACGAGACCCAGTACTTC.

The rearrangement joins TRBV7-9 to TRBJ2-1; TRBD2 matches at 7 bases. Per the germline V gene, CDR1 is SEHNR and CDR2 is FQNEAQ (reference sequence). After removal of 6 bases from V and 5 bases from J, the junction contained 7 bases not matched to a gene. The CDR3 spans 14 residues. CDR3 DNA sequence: TGTGCCAGCAGTCCATCGGGGGGTAACAATGAGCAGTTCTTC. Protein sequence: CASSPSGGNNEQFF.

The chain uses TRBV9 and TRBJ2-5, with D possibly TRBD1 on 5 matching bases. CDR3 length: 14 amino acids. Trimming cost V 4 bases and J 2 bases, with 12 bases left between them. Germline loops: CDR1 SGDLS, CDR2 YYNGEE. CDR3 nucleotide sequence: TGTGCCAGCAGCCCGCTTCAGGGACAAGAGACCCAGTACTTC. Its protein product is CASSPLQGQETQYF.

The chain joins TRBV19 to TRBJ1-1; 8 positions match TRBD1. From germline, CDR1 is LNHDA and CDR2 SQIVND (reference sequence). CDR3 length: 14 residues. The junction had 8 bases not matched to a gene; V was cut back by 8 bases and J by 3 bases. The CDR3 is CASRRGQFDTEAFF. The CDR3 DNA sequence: TGTGCCAGTCGCAGGGGGCAATTCGACACTGAAGCTTTCTTT.

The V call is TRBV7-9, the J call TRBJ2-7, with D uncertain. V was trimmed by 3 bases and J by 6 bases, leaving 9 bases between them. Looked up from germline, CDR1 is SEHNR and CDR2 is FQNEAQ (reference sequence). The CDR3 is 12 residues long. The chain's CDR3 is CASSLTLIEQYF. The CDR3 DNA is TGTGCCAGCAGCTTGACACTCATCGAGCAGTACTTC.

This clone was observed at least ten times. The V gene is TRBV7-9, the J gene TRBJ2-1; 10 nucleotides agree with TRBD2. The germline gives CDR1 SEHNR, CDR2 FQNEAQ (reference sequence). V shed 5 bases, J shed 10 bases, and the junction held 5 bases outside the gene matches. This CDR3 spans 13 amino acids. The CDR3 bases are TGTGCCAGCAGCCAGCGGGGGGGGTTGGAGCAGTTCTTC. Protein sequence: CASSQRGGLEQFF.

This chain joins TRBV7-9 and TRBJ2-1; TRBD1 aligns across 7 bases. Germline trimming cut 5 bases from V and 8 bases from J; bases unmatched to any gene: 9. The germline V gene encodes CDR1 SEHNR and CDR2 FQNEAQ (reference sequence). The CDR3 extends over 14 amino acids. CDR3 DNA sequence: TGTGCCAGCAGCCCAACTCCGGGACAGTATGAGCAGTTCTTC. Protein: CASSPTPGQYEQFF.

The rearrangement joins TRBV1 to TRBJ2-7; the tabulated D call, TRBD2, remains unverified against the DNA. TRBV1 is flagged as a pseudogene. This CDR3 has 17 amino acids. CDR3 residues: CTSSQGRSSGSPYEQYF. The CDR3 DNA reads TGCACCAGCAGCCAAGGTCGTTCTAGCGGGTCCCCCTACGAGCAGTACTTC.

The CDR3 nucleotides are TGTGCCAGCAGTTTATCCCCAGACTATGGCTACACCTTC. Translating it yields CASSLSPDYGYTF. V is TRBV27 and J is TRBJ1-2; D is unresolved. Per germline, CDR1 MNHEY and CDR2 SMNVEV (reference sequence). Trimming took off 0 bases at V and 3 bases at J, with 5 bases between the two ends. The CDR3 totals 13 residues.

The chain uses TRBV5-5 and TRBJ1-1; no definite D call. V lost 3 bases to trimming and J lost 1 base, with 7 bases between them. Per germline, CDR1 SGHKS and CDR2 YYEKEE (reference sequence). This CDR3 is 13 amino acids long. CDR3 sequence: CASSWARNTEAFF. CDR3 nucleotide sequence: TGTGCCAGCAGCTGGGCCCGGAACACTGAAGCTTTCTTT.

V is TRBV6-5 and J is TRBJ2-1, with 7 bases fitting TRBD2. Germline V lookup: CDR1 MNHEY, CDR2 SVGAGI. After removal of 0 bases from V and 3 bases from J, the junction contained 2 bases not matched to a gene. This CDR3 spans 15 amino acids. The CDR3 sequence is CASSYSAGVYNEQFF. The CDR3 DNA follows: TGTGCCAGCAGTTACTCCGCGGGAGTCTACAATGAGCAGTTCTTC.

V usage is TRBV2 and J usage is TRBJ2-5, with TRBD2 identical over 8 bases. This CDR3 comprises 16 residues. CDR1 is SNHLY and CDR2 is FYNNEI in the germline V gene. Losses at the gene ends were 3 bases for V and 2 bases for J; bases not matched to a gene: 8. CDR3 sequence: CASSDSNSGEQETQYF. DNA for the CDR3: TGTGCCAGCAGTGATAGTAATAGCGGGGAACAAGAGACCCAGTACTTC.

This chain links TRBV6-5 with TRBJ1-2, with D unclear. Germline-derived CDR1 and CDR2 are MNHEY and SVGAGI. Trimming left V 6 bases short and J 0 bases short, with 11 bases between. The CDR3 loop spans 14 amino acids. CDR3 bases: TGTGCCAGCAGCCCAGGCCCGTCTAACTATGGCTACACCTTC. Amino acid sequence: CASSPGPSNYGYTF.

The CDR3 here is CASSQAPGSSYEQYF. The DNA of the CDR3 is TGCGCCAGCAGCCAAGCTCCAGGTTCCTCCTACGAGCAGTACTTC. The chain couples TRBV4-3 to TRBJ2-7; D not certain. CDR3 length: 15 amino acids. V was cut by 1 base and J by 0 bases, with 10 bases left in between. Germline V gene lookup returns CDR1 LGHNA and CDR2 YSLEER.